This TCR beta chain was observed in a study of regulatory T cells in long-lasting Graves disease. Arm-PCR of CDR3 regions and iRepertoire HTBI primers were the basis on which TCR beta libraries were built. The authors' processing: Taken together, the samples had 55 to 70 TRBV and more than 11 TRBJ segments identified. TCRdb called the multiplex PCR reads again in MiXCR, with one record for every CDR3 protein. The V and J calls, along with clone size, are taken from TCRdb and not from the paper's own processing. This table has 360,000 or so distinct CDR3 sequences, over 9.5% appearing once. Indicated time point: newly diagnosed GD, antithyroid drugs for less than 3 months. PBMCs were the source of the RNA used for TCR sequencing. This clonotype was observed a handful of times. The ends were cut back, 5 bases at V and 5 bases at J, with 24 bases in the middle. The CDR3 runs to 17 residues. Germline CDR1 is LGHDT and CDR2 is YNNKEL (reference sequence).

A further study also used this sample, focusing on T cells in Graves' hyperthyroidism and ophthalmopathy.

The chain combines TRBV3-1 with TRBJ2-5; a weak D match, TRBD2 (6 bases). Sequencing was performed on peripheral blood mononuclear cells (PBMCs), taken at new diagnosis, from a patient treated with antithyroid drugs. This clonotype originated in a woman in her late teens or twenties with Graves disease. The CDR3 reads CASSSNPLTRRLETQYF. CDR3 in DNA: TGTGCCAGCAGCTCTAACCCCCTGACTAGGAGGTTGGAGACCCAGTACTTC.